Listed here are 11 T cell receptor beta chains from one sample, sequenced in a study of early T cells in non-severe SARS-CoV-2 infection. TCRdb used MiXCR to reprocess the 5' RACE reads, holding one entry per CDR3 protein. The sample yields about 92,000 distinct CDR3 sequences, approximately 15% seen once. Material for sequencing was whole blood. These receptors all stem from an adult who was a healthcare worker with PCR-confirmed SARS-CoV-2 infection or an uninfected control (not recorded which).

This clonotype has more than one count but fewer than ten. The J gene is TRBJ2-7, the V gene TRBV9, with D perhaps matching TRBD1 (6 bases). V was pared by 4 bases and J by 2 bases, with 13 bases between. The CDR3 runs 14 residues. Germline lookup yields CDR1 SGDLS and CDR2 YYNGEE. Written as DNA, the CDR3 is TGTGCCAGCAGCTCGTGGGACATGCCCTACGAGCAGTACTTC. Translating it yields CASSSWDMPYEQYF.

The gene calls are TRBV7-9 and TRBJ1-1; perhaps TRBD1 as D (5 bases). This CDR3 has 15 residues. Germline lookup yields CDR1 SEHNR and CDR2 FQNEAQ (reference sequence). V was shortened by 5 bases and J by 0 bases, with 13 bases between the two germline ends. In DNA form, the CDR3 reads TGTGCCAGCAGCCCCCCGGGACGGATGAACACTGAAGCTTTCTTT. It is translated as CASSPPGRMNTEAFF.

This clonotype was seen repeatedly, ten times or more. V gene TRBV5-1 combines with J gene TRBJ2-2, with a tentative D call TRBD1 (5 bases). Between the trimmed V and J ends, which lost 5 bases and 0 bases, there was a span of 11 bases. The CDR3 spans 15 residues. Germline loops: CDR1 SGHRS, CDR2 YFSETQ. The CDR3 DNA is TGCGCCAGCAGTTCGACAGCCACGAACACCGGGGAGCTGTTTTTT. Translated, it gives CASSSTATNTGELFF.

This clonotype was seen a few times. This sequence joins TRBV6-5 and TRBJ2-1; D gene uncertain. Deletions cut 0 bases from V and 4 bases from J, with 16 bases between. The CDR3 is 17 residues long. Germline assignment: CDR1 MNHEY and CDR2 SVGAGI. The CDR3 loop is CASSYSASRQRYNEQFF. For the CDR3, the DNA is TGTGCCAGCAGTTACTCAGCCAGCCGGCAGAGGTACAATGAGCAGTTCTTC.

V usage is TRBV28 and J usage is TRBJ2-7, with 7 positions matching TRBD1. The junction had 10 bases not matched to a gene; V was cut back by 6 bases and J by 2 bases. The CDR3 consists of 15 residues. CDR1 is MDHEN and CDR2 is SYDVKM in the germline V gene. The CDR3 sequence is CASSHDRVRTYEQYF. The CDR3 region has the DNA TGTGCCAGCAGCCACGACAGGGTCCGGACCTACGAGCAGTACTTC.

This clonotype was counted between two and nine times. V is TRBV24-1 and J is TRBJ1-1; D unresolved. Germline V CDR1 and CDR2: KGHDR, SFDVKD. V gave up 4 bases and J gave up 6 bases, with 11 bases separating them. This CDR3 spans 13 amino acids. Here the CDR3 reads CATSEDGVAEAFF. The CDR3 coding sequence is TGTGCCACCAGTGAAGACGGGGTGGCTGAAGCTTTCTTT.

This chain links TRBV9 with TRBJ2-3; D may be TRBD2 (5 bases). The CDR3 totals 16 residues. Trimming took off 4 bases at V and 0 bases at J, with 15 bases between the two ends. The germline CDR1 and CDR2 sequences are SGDLS and YYNGEE. The CDR3 nucleotides are TGTGCCAGCAGCCAAACTAGAATTCAAAGCACAGATACGCAGTATTTT. It is translated as CASSQTRIQSTDTQYF.

The gene calls are TRBV5-6 and TRBJ2-5, with no clear D. Germline V gene data show CDR1 as SGHDT and CDR2 as YYEEEE. V shed 6 bases and J shed 2 bases, with 20 bases lying between them. The CDR3 totals 16 residues. The CDR3 DNA reads TGTGCCAGCAATGATCCAGGAACCCTGGAACAAGAGACCCAGTACTTC. Amino acids: CASNDPGTLEQETQYF.

The chain links TRBV29-1 to TRBJ2-7; 12 bases fit TRBD2. CDR1 is SQVTM and CDR2 is ANQGSEA in the germline V gene. The CDR3 extends over 17 amino acids. The trim removed 3 bases at V and 4 bases at J, leaving 13 bases unmatched. CDR3 coding DNA: TGCAGCGTTGAGTCCAGGGCAGGAGGACTAGCGGGATACGAGCAGTACTTC. This sequence encodes CSVESRAGGLAGYEQYF.

The V and J genes are TRBV5-1 and TRBJ1-5; D is unclear. The germline CDR1 and CDR2 sequences are SGHRS and YFSETQ. Trimming shortened V by 4 bases and J by 0 bases, and 17 bases separated the two germline ends. This CDR3 region has 17 residues. In DNA, the CDR3 is TGCGCCAGCAGCCCGGAACCCGGACTCAGTAGCAATCAGCCCCAGCATTTT. Its translation is CASSPEPGLSSNQPQHF.

V and J are TRBV4-1 and TRBJ2-7, with D possibly TRBD1 on 5 matching bases. Trimming removed 2 bases from V and 3 bases from J, with 8 bases in between. The V gene's germline CDR1 is MGHRA and CDR2 YSYEKL. The CDR3 covers 13 residues. The CDR3: CASSQRQYYEQYF. The CDR3 DNA reads as TGCGCCAGCAGCCAAAGACAGTACTACGAGCAGTACTTC.